A single T cell receptor beta chain is shown here with its context. As originally analysed: Cell counts per sample came from amplifying reference gene primers. Sequencing used immunoSEQ multiplex PCR; TCRdb keeps in-frame clones, though not all of them. From that table come the V and J calls and clone size; the DNA was used to work out D and trimming. The table records a few hundred thousand clones, less than 85% of them present only once. Germline CDR1 reads MNHEY; CDR2 reads SVGAGI. This CDR3 region has 13 residues. The J segment lost 3 bases and the V segment lost 8 bases, leaving 4 bases of the junction unmatched. These data are taken from a study of blood T cell repertoires in COVID-19. As for the study in general: PBMCs, B-cell-depleted T cells, or T cells provided the cDNA or gDNA that made up the material.

Allocation to cohorts depended on clinical history reported by the participants. Symptom resolution, clearance, or two negative PCRs marked the recovered donors of Cohort 3. The sample was PBMCs or T cells enriched from blood (not recorded which). This receptor was obtained from a woman between 50 and 59 years old who had recovered from COVID-19. The rearrangement uses TRBV6-5 and TRBJ2-7, with TRBD2 matching over 10 bases. Written as DNA, the CDR3 is TGTGCCAGCTGGACTAGCGGATTCTACGAGCAGTACTTC. This gives the protein CASWTSGFYEQYF.